A single sample gave rise to the 9 T cell receptor beta chains below, sequenced in a study of T cell responses to AZD1222 COVID-19 vaccine. Profiled with immunoSEQ multiplex PCR; TCRdb holds only in-frame clones, not every one. There are around 140,000 clones in the sample; approximately 90% occur only once, and more than 3% lies in the top ten. The sequences come from peripheral blood, collected 28 days after the second AZD1222 dose. The receptors derive from an adult who received the AZD1222 COVID-19 vaccine.

The chain is built from TRBV19 and TRBJ2-1; 7 bases fit TRBD2. Germline V lookup: CDR1 LNHDA, CDR2 SQIVND (reference sequence). The CDR3 contains 14 residues. V gave up 3 bases and J gave up 4 bases; unmatched junction bases: 3. For the CDR3, the DNA is TGTGCCAGTAGTATTGGCGGGGGTTACAATGAGCAGTTCTTC. Translation: CASSIGGGYNEQFF.

This clone was picked up one time. This chain uses TRBV24-1 with TRBJ1-2; D is undetermined. Germline assignment: CDR1 KGHDR and CDR2 SFDVKD. CDR3 length: 11 residues. Trimming removed 5 bases from V and 5 bases from J, with 5 bases in between. The CDR3 nucleotides read TGTGCCACCAGTGCAGGTTATGGCTACACCTTC. It translates to CATSAGYGYTF.

The chain carries TRBV5-6 and TRBJ1-4, with TRBD1 matching 8 bases. V was clipped by 3 bases and J by 8 bases; unmatched bases: 3. This CDR3 comprises 13 residues. Germline CDR1 and CDR2: SGHDT and YYEEEE. CDR3 sequence: CASSSQGGEKLFF. The CDR3, as DNA: TGTGCCAGCAGCTCACAGGGGGGCGAAAAACTGTTTTTT.

J is TRBJ1-2 and V is TRBV5-4, with 8 bases identical to TRBD1. The CDR3 length is 14 residues. Germline CDR1 SGHNT, CDR2 YYREEE (reference sequence). With V trimmed by 4 bases and J by 7 bases, 9 bases remained unmatched. The CDR3 DNA sequence: TGTGCCAGCAGCCCACCCCAGGGGGCGCCTGGCTACACCTTC. As protein: CASSPPQGAPGYTF. Full variable domain (remainder filled in from reference TRBV5-4 and TRBJ1-2): ETGVTQSPTHLIKTRGQQVTLRCSSQSGHNTVSWYQQALGQGPQFIFQYYREEENGRGNFPPRFSGLQFPNYSSELNVNALELDDSALYLCASSPPQGAPGYTFGSGTRLTVV.

This clone was seen only a few times. The chain is built from TRBV6-2 or TRBV6-3 and TRBJ1-5; D gene uncertain. Germline V gene lookup returns CDR1 MNHEY and CDR2 SVGEGT. V was pared by 5 bases and J by 2 bases, with 13 bases between. This CDR3 has 15 residues. CDR3 in DNA: TGTGCCAGCAGTCCAACCGGACTGGGCAATCAGCCCCAGCATTTT. This codes for CASSPTGLGNQPQHF.

Only one count was recorded for this clone. The rearrangement uses TRBV9 and TRBJ1-1; 9 bases are a match to TRBD1. CDR1 and CDR2 from the germline V gene are SGDLS and YYNGEE. V was pared by 4 bases and J by 8 bases, with 3 bases of the junction left unmatched. The CDR3 runs 12 residues. The CDR3 loop reads CASSKDRGEAFF. CDR3 DNA sequence: TGTGCCAGCAGCAAAGACAGGGGGGAAGCTTTCTTT.

The chain uses TRBV6-5 and TRBJ1-1; D uncertain. Trimming took off 11 bases at V and 4 bases at J, with 17 bases between the two ends. The CDR3 loop spans 13 amino acids. Looked up from germline, CDR1 is MNHEY and CDR2 is SVGAGI. The CDR3 bases are TGTGCCGCTCTCGGACTGCCGGGCACTGAAGCTTTCTTT. Translated: CAALGLPGTEAFF.

The chain links TRBV20-1 to TRBJ2-7, with D possibly being TRBD2 (6 bases). Germline V lookup: CDR1 DFQATT, CDR2 SNEGSKA (reference sequence). The CDR3 extends over 14 amino acids. The V gene lost 3 bases and the J gene lost 3 bases, with 15 bases spanning the gap. The CDR3 coding sequence is TGCAGTGCTAGTCGGGGCGGGGCTCTCTACGAGCAGTACTTC. It encodes CSASRGGALYEQYF.

The chain uses TRBV30 and TRBJ2-7, with unresolved D. Trimming shortened V by 0 bases and J by 2 bases, and 5 bases separated the two germline ends. Germline V lookup: CDR1 GTSNPN, CDR2 SVGIG (reference sequence). The CDR3 spans 12 residues. The DNA of the CDR3 is TGTGCCTGGAGTGTGAGAACCTACGAGCAGTACTTC. Residues: CAWSVRTYEQYF. Full variable domain (missing parts from reference TRBV30 and TRBJ2-7): SQTIHQWPATLVQPVGSPLSLECTVEGTSNPNLYWYRQAAGRGLQLLFYSVGIGQISSEVPQNLSASRPQDRQFILSSKKLLLSDSGFYLCAWSVRTYEQYFGPGTRLTVT.